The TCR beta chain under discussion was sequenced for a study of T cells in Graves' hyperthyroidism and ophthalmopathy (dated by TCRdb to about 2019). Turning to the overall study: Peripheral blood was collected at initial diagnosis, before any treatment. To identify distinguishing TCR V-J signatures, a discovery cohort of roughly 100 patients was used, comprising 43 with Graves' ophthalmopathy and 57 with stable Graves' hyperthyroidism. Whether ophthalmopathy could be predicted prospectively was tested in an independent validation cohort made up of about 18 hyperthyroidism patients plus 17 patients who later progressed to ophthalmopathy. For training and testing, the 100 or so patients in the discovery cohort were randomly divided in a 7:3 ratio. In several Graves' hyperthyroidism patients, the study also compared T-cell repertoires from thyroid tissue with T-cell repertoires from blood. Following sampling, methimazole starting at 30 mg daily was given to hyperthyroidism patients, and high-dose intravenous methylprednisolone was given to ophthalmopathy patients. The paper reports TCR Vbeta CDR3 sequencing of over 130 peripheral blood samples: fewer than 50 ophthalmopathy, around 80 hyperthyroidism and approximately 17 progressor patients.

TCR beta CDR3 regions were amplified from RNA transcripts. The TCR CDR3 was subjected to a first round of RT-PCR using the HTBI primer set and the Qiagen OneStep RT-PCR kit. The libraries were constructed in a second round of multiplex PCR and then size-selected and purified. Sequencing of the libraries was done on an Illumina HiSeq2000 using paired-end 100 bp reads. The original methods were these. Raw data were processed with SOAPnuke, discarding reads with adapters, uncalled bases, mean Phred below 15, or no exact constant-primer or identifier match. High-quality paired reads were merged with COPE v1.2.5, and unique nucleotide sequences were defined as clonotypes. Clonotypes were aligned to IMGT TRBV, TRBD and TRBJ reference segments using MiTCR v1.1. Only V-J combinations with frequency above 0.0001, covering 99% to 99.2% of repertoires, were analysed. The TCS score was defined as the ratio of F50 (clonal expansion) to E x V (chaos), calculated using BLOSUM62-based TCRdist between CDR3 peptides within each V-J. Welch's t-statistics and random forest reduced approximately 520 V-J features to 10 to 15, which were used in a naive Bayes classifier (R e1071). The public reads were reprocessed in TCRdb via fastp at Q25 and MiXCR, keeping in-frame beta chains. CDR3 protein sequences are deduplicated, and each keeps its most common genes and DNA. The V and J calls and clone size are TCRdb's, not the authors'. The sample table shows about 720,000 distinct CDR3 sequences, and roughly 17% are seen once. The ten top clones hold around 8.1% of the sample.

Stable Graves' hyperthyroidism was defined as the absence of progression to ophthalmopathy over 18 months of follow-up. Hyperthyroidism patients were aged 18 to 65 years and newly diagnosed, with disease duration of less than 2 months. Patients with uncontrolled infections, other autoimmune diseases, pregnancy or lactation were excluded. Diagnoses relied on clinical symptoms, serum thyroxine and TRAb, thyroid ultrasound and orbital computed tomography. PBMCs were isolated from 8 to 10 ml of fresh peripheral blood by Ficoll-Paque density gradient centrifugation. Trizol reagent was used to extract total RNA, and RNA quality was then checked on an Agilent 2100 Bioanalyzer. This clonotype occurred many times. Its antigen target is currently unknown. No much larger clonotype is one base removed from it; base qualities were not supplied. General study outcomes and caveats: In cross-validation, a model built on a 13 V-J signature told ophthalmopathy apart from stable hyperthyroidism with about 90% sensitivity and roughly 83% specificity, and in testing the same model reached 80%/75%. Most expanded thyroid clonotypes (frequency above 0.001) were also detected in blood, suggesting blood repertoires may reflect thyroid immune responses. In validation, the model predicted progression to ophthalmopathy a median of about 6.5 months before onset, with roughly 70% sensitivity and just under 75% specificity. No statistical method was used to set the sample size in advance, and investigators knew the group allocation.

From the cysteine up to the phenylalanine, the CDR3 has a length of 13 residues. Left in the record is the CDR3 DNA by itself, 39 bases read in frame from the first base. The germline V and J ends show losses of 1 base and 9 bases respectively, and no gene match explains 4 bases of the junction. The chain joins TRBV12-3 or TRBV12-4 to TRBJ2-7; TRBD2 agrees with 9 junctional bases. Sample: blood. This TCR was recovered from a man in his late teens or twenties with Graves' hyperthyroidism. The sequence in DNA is TGTGCCAGCAGTTTAGATAGCGGGAGAAGGCAGTACTTC. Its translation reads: CASSLDSGRRQYF.